The 11 T cell receptor beta chains reported below all come from one sample, sequenced in a study of blood T cell repertoires in COVID-19. Using immunoSEQ multiplex PCR, the repertoire was profiled, and TCRdb retains in-frame clones only, with some absent. This table has around 300,000 clones, approximately 87% appearing once. The sample comprised PBMCs or T cells enriched from blood (not recorded which). Every receptor here comes from a woman in her twenties or thirties who had recovered from COVID-19.

This clone was seen once. This CDR3 is CASSSMRVFYNEQFF. CDR3 DNA: TGTGCCAGCAGTTCCATGCGGGTCTTCTACAATGAGCAGTTCTTC. The rearrangement uses TRBV28 and TRBJ2-1, with D maybe TRBD2 (5 bases). Trimming shortened V by 4 bases and J by 3 bases, and 13 bases separated the two germline ends. Germline assignment: CDR1 MDHEN and CDR2 SYDVKM. The CDR3 loop spans 15 amino acids.

This clone was seen a single time. This chain joins TRBV5-4 and TRBJ2-5; D remains ambiguous. CDR3 length: 13 amino acids. CDR1 SGHNT and CDR2 YYREEE come from the germline V gene (reference sequence). Trimming removed 4 bases at V and 1 base at J, with 8 bases between. The CDR3 is CASSLVAQETQYF. The CDR3 DNA reads as TGTGCCAGCAGCCTGGTGGCCCAAGAGACCCAGTACTTC. Full variable domain (rest looked up from reference TRBV5-4 and TRBJ2-5): ETGVTQSPTHLIKTRGQQVTLRCSSQSGHNTVSWYQQALGQGPQFIFQYYREEENGRGNFPPRFSGLQFPNYSSELNVNALELDDSALYLCASSLVAQETQYFGPGTRLLVL.

The V gene is TRBV7-9, the J gene TRBJ2-3; 8 bases align to TRBD2. Trimming cost V 3 bases and J 2 bases; bases outside gene matches: 10. CDR1 SEHNR and CDR2 FQNEAQ come from the germline V gene (reference sequence). This CDR3 has 17 amino acids. The CDR3 DNA sequence: TGTGCCAGCAGCTTCTCAGGGGTTAGCGGGGCCACAGATACGCAGTATTTT. This gives the protein CASSFSGVSGATDTQYF.

The V call is TRBV9, the J call TRBJ2-1, with 9 positions matching TRBD2. CDR3 length: 14 amino acids. V shed 4 bases and J 8 bases; nucleotides not matched to a gene: 7. The germline V gene has CDR1 SGDLS and CDR2 YYNGEE. The CDR3 loop is CASSTGTSIHEQFF. The CDR3 nucleotides are TGTGCCAGCAGCACCGGGACTAGCATCCATGAGCAGTTCTTC.

The chain combines TRBV2 with TRBJ1-2; TRBD1 aligns across 7 bases. Germline V gives CDR1 SNHLY, CDR2 FYNNEI. The CDR3 sequence is 13 residues long. The V and J ends lost 5 bases and 7 bases, in that order; junction bases with no gene match: 7. In DNA, the CDR3 is TGTGCCAGCAGTCCCGGGACAGAGGCTGGCTACACCTTC. Its protein product is CASSPGTEAGYTF.

The genes are TRBV7-8 and TRBJ2-7; 8 bases are shared with TRBD1. This CDR3 spans 13 amino acids. After removal of 6 bases from V and 5 bases from J, the junction contained 6 bases not matched to a gene. The germline V gene encodes CDR1 SGHVS and CDR2 FQNEAQ. The CDR3 loop reads CASRVDRDHEQYF. The CDR3 region has the DNA TGTGCCAGCAGAGTGGACAGGGACCACGAGCAGTACTTC.

The rearrangement uses TRBV7-2 and TRBJ2-2, with 10 bases aligning to TRBD1. The CDR3 contains 16 residues. J was trimmed by 6 bases and V by 5 bases; bases with no gene match: 9. From germline, CDR1 is SGHTA and CDR2 FQGNSA. This CDR3 reads CASSPFRDRGPGELFF. The DNA for the CDR3 is TGTGCCAGCAGCCCTTTTCGGGACAGGGGTCCCGGGGAGCTGTTTTTT.

The chain joins TRBV3-1 (or the pseudogene TRBV3-2) to TRBJ2-1, with 10 bases matching TRBD2. The CDR3 runs 15 residues. Germline values: CDR1 LGHDT, CDR2 YNNKEL (reference sequence). V lost 5 bases, J lost 9 bases, and 10 bases stayed unmatched. CDR3 DNA sequence: TGTGCCAGCAGCTACGGACTAGCGGCTATAGGTGAGCAGTTCTTC. Translated, it gives CASSYGLAAIGEQFF.

The chain employs TRBV11-3 and TRBJ2-7; 7 positions agree with TRBD1. Germline-derived CDR1 and CDR2 are SGHNT and YENEEA. The CDR3 spans 15 residues. J lost 3 bases, V lost 5 bases, and 10 bases had no gene match. The CDR3, as DNA: TGTGCCAGCAGCGTATCGGGACAGCTCTTCTACGAGCAGTACTTC. It specifies CASSVSGQLFYEQYF.

The chain recombines TRBV15 with TRBJ1-2; no clear D gene. V was shortened by 0 bases and J by 2 bases, with 16 bases between the two germline ends. CDR1 LNHNV and CDR2 YYDKDF come from the germline V gene (reference sequence). This CDR3 has 17 residues. The CDR3 sequence: CATSRDQADLQNYGYTF. CDR3 nucleotides: TGTGCCACCAGCAGAGATCAGGCAGATCTTCAGAACTATGGCTACACCTTC.

The chain combines TRBV19 with TRBJ1-1; D is uncertain. Germline V gene sequence: CDR1 LNHDA, CDR2 SQIVND (reference sequence). Trimming took 6 bases from V and 0 from J, leaving 8 bases between them. This CDR3 comprises 13 residues. CDR3 nucleotide sequence: TGTGCCAGTAGGTTGCAGATGAACACTGAAGCTTTCTTT. Translation gives CASRLQMNTEAFF.